The present TCR beta chain was sequenced within a study of response to subunit inactivated influenza vaccine. At least ten counts were recorded for this clonotype. TCRdb redid the calling of the RT-PCR reads with MiXCR, one entry per CDR3 protein. The data show about 150,000 distinct CDR3 sequences, with around a tenth seen just once and 35% to 40% held by the top ten. V lost 3 bases and J lost 0; bases outside the gene matches: 8. CDR1 is SQVTM and CDR2 is ANQGSEA in the germline V gene. The CDR3 is made up of 15 amino acids. This material consisted of CD8+ T cells sorted from PBMCs, taken less than 30 months after vaccination. The clonotype originates from a man between 50 and 70 years old who received an inactivated influenza vaccine. The chain carries TRBV29-1 and TRBJ2-7; TRBD1 matches at 7 bases. The CDR3 DNA sequence: TGCAGCGTTGAGGCCCTGGGACAGAGCTCCTACGAGCAGTACTTC. As protein: CSVEALGQSSYEQYF.